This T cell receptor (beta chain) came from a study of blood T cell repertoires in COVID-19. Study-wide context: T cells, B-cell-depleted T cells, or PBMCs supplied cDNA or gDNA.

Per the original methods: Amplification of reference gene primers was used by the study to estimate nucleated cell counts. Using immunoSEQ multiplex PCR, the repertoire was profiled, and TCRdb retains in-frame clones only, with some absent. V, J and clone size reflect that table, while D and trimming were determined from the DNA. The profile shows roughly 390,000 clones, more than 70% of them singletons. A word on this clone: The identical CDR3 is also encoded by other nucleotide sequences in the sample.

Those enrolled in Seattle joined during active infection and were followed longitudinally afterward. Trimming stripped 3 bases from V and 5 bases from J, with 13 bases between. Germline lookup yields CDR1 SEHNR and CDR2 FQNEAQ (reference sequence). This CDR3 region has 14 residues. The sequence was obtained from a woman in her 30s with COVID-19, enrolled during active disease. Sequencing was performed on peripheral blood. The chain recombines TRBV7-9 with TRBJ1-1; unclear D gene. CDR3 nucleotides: TGTGCCAGCAGCTTTAGGGAGGGTGGAACTGAAGCTTTCTTT. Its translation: CASSFREGGTEAFF.